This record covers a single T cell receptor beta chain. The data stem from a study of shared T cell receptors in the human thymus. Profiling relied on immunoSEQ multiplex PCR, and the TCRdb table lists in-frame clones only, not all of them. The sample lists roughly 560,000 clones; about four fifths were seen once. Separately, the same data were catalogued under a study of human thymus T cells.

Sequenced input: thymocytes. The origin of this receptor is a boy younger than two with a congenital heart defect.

CDR3 DNA sequence: TGTGCCAGCAGCTTGACTACTCATGGGACTAGCGTAGAAGAGACCCAGTACTTC. This gives the protein CASSLTTHGTSVEETQYF. The V and J genes are TRBV7-9 and TRBJ2-5; 10 nucleotides line up with TRBD2. Germline-derived CDR1 and CDR2 are SEHNR and FQNEAQ (reference sequence). The CDR3 has 18 amino acids. J lost 3 bases, V lost 3 bases, and 13 bases had no gene match.